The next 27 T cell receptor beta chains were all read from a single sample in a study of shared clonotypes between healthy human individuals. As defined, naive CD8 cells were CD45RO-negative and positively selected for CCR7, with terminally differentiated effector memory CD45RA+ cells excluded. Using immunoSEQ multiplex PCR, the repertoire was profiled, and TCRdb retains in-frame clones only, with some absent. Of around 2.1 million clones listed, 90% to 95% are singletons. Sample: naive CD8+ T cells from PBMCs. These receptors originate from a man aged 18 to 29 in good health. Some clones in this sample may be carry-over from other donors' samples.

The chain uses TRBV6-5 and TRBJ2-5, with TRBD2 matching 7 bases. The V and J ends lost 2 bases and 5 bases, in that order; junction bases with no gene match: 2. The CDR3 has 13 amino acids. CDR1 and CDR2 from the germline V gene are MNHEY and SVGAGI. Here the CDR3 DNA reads TGTGCCAGCAGTTACGGGGGGGTTGAGACCCAGTACTTC. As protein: CASSYGGVETQYF.

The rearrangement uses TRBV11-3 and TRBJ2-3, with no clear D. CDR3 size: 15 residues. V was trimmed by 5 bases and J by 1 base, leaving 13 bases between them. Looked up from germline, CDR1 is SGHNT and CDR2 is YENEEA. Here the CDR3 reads CASSPSSRGTDTQYF. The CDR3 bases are TGTGCCAGCAGCCCATCCTCTCGGGGCACAGATACGCAGTATTTT.

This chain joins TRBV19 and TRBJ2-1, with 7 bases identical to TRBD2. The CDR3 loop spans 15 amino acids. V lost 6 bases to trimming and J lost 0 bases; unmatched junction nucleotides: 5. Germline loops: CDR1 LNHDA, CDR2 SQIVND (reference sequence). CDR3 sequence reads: CASSVIAGSYNEQFF. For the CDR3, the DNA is TGTGCCAGTAGCGTCATAGCGGGCTCCTACAATGAGCAGTTCTTC.

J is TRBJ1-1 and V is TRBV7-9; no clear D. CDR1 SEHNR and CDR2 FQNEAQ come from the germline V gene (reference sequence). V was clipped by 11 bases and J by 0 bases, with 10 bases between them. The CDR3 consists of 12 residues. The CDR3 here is CAAQLMNTEAFF. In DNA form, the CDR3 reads TGTGCCGCCCAACTAATGAACACTGAAGCTTTCTTT.

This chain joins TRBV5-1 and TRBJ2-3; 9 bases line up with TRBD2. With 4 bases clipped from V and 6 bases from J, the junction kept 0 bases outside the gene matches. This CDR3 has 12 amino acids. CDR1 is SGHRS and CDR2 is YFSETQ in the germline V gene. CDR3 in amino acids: CASSAGGDTQYF. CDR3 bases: TGCGCCAGCAGCGCGGGAGGGGATACGCAGTATTTT.

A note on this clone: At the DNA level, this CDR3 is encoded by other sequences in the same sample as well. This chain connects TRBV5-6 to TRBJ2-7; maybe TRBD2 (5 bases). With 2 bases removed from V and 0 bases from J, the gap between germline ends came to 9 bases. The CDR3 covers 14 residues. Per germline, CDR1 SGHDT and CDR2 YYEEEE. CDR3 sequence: CASSLIGSSYEQYF. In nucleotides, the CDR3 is TGTGCCAGCAGCTTAATTGGGAGCTCCTACGAGCAGTACTTC.

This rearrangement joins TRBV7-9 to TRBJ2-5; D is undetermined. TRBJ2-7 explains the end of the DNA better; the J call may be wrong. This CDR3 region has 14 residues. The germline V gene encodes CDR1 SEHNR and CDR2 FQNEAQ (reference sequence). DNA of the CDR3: TGTGCCAGCAGCTTAACGGGCAGGACCTACGAGCAGTACTTC. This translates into CASSLTGRTYEQYF.

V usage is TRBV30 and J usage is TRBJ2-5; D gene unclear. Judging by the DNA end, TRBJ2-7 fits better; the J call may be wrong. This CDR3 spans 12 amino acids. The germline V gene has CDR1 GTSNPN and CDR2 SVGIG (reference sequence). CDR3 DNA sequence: TGTGCCTGGAGCGATGTCGGTTACGAGCAGTACTTC. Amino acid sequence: CAWSDVGYEQYF.

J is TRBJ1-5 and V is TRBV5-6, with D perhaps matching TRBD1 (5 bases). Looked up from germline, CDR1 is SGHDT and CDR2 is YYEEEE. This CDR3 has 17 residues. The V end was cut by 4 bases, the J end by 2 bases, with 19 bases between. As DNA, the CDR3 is TGTGCCAGCAGCCCCAAAACCCGGGGGGTCGGCAATCAGCCCCAGCATTTT. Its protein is CASSPKTRGVGNQPQHF.

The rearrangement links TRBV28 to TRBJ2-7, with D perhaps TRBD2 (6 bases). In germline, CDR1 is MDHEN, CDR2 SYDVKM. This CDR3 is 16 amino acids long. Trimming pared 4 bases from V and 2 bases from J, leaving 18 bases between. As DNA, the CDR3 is TGTGCCAGCAGTTCGCCCAGGAGGGGAAGGGCCTACGAGCAGTACTTC. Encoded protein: CASSSPRRGRAYEQYF. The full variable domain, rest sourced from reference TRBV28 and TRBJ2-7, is DVKVTQSSRYLVKRTGEKVFLECVQDMDHENMFWYRQDPGLGLRLIYFSYDVKMKEKGDIPEGYSVSREKKERFSLILESASTNQTSMYLCASSSPRRGRAYEQYFGPGTRLTVT.

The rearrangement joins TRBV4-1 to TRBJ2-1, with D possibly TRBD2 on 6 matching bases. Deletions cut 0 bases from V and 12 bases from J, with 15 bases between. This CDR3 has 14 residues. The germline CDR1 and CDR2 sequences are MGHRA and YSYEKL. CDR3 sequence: CASSQEFGTPGQFF. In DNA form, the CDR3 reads TGCGCCAGCAGCCAAGAATTCGGGACTCCGGGGCAGTTCTTC.

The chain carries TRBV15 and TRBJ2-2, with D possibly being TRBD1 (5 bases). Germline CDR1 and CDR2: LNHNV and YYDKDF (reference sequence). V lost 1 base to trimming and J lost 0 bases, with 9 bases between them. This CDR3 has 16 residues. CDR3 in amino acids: CATSRVPGTNTGELFF. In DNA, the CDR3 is TGTGCCACCAGCAGAGTTCCAGGGACGAACACCGGGGAGCTGTTTTTT. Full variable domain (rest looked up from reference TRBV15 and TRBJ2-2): DAMVIQNPRYQVTQFGKPVTLSCSQTLNHNVMYWYQQKSSQAPKLLFHYYDKDFNNEADTPDNFQSRRPNTSFCFLDIRSPGLGDTAMYLCATSRVPGTNTGELFFGEGSRLTVL.

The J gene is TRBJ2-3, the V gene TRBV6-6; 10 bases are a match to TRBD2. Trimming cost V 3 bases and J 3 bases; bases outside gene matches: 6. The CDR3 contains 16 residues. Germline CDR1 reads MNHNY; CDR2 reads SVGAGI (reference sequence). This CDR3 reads CASSYWLAGATDTQYF. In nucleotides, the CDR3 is TGTGCCAGCAGTTATTGGCTAGCGGGAGCAACAGATACGCAGTATTTT.

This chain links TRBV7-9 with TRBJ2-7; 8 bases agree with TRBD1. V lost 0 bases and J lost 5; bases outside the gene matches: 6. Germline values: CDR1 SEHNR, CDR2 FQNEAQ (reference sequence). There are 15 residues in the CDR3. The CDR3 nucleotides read TGTGCCAGCAGCTTAGCACAGGGGGGATCGCACGAGCAGTACTTC. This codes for CASSLAQGGSHEQYF.

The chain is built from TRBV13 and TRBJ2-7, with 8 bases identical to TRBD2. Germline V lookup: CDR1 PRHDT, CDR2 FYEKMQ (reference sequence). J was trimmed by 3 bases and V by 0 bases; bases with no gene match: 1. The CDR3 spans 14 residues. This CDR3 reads CASSLGAGDYEQYF. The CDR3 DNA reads TGTGCCAGCAGCTTAGGAGCGGGAGACTACGAGCAGTACTTC.

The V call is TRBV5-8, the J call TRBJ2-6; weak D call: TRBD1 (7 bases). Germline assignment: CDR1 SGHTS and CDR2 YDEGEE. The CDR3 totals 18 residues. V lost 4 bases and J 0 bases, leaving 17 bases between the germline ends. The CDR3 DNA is TGTGCCAGCAGCGAGGAGGGGGCATCCATCTCTGGGGCCAACGTCCTGACTTTC. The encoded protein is CASSEEGASISGANVLTF.

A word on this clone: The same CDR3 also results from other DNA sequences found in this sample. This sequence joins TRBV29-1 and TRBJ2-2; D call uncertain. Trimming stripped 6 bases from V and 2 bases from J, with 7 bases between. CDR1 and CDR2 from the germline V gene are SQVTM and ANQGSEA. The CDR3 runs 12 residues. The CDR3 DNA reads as TGCAGCGTCACTCTAAACACCGGGGAGCTGTTTTTT. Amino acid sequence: CSVTLNTGELFF.

In DNA form, the CDR3 reads TGTGCCAGCAGCCCCAGGACTAGCGGAATCACCGGGGAGCTGTTTTTT. Protein product: CASSPRTSGITGELFF. The genes are TRBV9 and TRBJ2-2; TRBD2 matches at 10 bases. The germline gives CDR1 SGDLS, CDR2 YYNGEE. V lost 4 bases, J lost 4 bases, and 7 bases stayed unmatched. This CDR3 has 16 amino acids.

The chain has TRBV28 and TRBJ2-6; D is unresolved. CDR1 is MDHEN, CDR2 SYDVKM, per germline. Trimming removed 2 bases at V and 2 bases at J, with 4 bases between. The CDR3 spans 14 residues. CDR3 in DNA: TGTGCCAGCAGTTTAGCCGCTGGGGCCAACGTCCTGACTTTC. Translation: CASSLAAGANVLTF.

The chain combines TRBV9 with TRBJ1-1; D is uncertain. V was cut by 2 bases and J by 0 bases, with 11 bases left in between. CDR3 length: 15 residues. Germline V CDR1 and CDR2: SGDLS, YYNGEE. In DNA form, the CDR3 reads TGTGCCAGCAGCGTCCTTCCATCCATGAACACTGAAGCTTTCTTT. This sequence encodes CASSVLPSMNTEAFF.

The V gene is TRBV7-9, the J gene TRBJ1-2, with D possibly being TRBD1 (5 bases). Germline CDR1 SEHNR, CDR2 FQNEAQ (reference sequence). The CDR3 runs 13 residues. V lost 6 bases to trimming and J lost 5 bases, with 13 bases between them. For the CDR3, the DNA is TGTGCCAGCAGGGCTGGACAAGGATATGGCTACACCTTC. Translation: CASRAGQGYGYTF.

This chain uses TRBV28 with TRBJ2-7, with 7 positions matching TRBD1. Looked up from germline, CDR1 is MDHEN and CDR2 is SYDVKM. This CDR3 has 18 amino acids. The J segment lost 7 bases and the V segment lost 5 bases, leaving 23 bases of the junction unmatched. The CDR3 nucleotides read TGTGCCAGCAGTCCCCTCTGGGACAGAGACGCCTTAGAGAGGGAGCAGTACTTC. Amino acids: CASSPLWDRDALEREQYF. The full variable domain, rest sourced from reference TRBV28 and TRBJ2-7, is DVKVTQSSRYLVKRTGEKVFLECVQDMDHENMFWYRQDPGLGLRLIYFSYDVKMKEKGDIPEGYSVSREKKERFSLILESASTNQTSMYLCASSPLWDRDALEREQYFGPGTRLTVT.

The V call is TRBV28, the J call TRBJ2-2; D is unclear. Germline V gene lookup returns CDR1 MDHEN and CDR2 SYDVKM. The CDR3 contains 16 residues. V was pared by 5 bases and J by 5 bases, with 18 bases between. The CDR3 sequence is CASSTDGEMGTGELFF. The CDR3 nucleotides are TGTGCCAGCAGTACTGATGGCGAAATGGGTACCGGGGAGCTGTTTTTT.

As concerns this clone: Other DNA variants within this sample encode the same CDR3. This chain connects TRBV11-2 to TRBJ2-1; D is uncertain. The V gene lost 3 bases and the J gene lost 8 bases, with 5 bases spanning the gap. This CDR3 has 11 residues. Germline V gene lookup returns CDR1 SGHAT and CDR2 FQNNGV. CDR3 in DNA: TGTGCCAGCAGCTTGGGGTATGAGCAGTTCTTC. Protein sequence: CASSLGYEQFF.

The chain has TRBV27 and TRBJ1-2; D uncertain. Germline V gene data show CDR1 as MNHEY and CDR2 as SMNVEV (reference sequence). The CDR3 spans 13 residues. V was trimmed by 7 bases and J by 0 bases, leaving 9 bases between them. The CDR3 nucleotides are TGTGCCAGCAAGGCTGATCCTAACTATGGCTACACCTTC. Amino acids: CASKADPNYGYTF.

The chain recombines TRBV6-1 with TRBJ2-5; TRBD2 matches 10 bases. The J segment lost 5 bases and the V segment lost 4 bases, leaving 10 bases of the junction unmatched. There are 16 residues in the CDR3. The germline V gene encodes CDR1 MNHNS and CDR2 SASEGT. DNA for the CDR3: TGTGCCAGCAGTGGGACTAGCGGAATTGTAGTGGAGACCCAGTACTTC. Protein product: CASSGTSGIVVETQYF.

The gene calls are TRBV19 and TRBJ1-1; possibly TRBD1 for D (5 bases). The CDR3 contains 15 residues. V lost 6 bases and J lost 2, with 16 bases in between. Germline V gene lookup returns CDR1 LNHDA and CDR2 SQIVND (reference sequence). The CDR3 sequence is CASRINSGFNTEAFF. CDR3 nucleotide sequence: TGTGCCAGTAGAATTAATTCAGGGTTCAACACTGAAGCTTTCTTT.